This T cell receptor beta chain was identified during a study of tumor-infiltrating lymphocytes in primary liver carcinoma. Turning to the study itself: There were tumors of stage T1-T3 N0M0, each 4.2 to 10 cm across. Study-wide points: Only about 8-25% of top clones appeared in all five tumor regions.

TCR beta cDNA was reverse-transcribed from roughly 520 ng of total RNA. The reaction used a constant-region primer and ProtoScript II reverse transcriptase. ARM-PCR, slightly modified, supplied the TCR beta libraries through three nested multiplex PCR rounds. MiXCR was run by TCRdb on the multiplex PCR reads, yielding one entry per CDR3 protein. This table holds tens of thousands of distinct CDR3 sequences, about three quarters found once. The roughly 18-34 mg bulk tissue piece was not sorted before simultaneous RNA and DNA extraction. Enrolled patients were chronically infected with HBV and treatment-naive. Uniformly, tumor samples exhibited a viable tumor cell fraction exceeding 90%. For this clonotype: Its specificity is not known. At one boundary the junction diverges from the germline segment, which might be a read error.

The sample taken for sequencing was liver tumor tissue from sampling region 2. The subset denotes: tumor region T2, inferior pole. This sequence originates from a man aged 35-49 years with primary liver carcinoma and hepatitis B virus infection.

The CDR3 loop reads CACSKTLGGGKEAQYF. The CDR3 bases are TGTGCCTGCAGCAAAACTCTTGGCGGGGGGAAAGAGGCCCAGTACTTC. The chain joins TRBV11-2 to TRBJ2-5, with TRBD2 identical over 8 bases. Looked up from germline, CDR1 is SGHAT and CDR2 is FQNNGV. The CDR3 contains 16 residues.